The entry below gives a single TCR beta chain sequence along with its context. The data were obtained in a study of CD8 T cells in Susac syndrome. The CDR3 runs 15 residues. Germline loops: CDR1 MNHEY, CDR2 SVGAGI. Trimming took 10 bases from V and 5 from J; bases not matched to a gene: 13. FACS enriched CD8+ TEMRA cells, while bulk CD8+ and CD4+ were negatively isolated. An input of 0.5 to 1 ug of RNA was subjected to reverse transcription using random hexamers. Amplification of TCR beta CDR3 by immunoSEQ multiplex PCR spanned 54 Vbeta and 13 Jbeta. TCRdb processed the immunoSEQ multiplex PCR reads anew with MiXCR; each CDR3 protein has one entry. The table records about 300,000 distinct CDR3 sequences, around 92% of them present only once.

Sequencing was performed on CD4+ T cells from PBMCs. The receptor's source is a human donor with multiple sclerosis. V is TRBV6-5 and J is TRBJ2-1; 8 nucleotides line up with TRBD2. The CDR3 sequence: CATRPGLGRNNEQFF. The DNA for the CDR3 is TGTGCCACGCGGCCGGGACTAGGTAGGAACAATGAGCAGTTCTTC.